Detailed here is one T cell receptor beta chain. The antigen is not known. This record belongs to a study of T-cell reconstitution after alpha-beta-depleted transplantation in children. Unique molecular identifiers were used to barcode this TCRbeta library. TCRdb fed the PCR reads into MiXCR, producing one record per CDR3 protein. The sample holds about 220,000 distinct CDR3 sequences, around a sixth seen once. The CDR3 is made up of 16 amino acids. Germline CDR1 reads SQVTM; CDR2 reads ANQGSEA. Between the trimmed V and J ends, which lost 3 bases and 1 base, there was a span of 17 bases. Study outcomes and limitations: At the one-year point after transplant, T-cell counts and TCRbeta diversity were found to come mostly from T cells that had been newly produced. Alpha-beta T cells present about two months after transplant were reported to originate from several hundred expanded graft clones.

V usage is TRBV29-1 and J usage is TRBJ2-3; D might be TRBD1 or TRBD2, each matching 5 bases. The sample was PBMCs, mostly from graft donor cells, taken 360 days after TCRalphabeta/CD19-depleted stem cell transplant. This sequence originates from a male patient aged 2-10 years who had a stem cell transplant for acute lymphoblastic leukemia, so the T cells may come from the graft donor. The DNA of the CDR3 is TGCAGCGTTGAGGGGACGCATTCGACCCGCACAGATACGCAGTATTTT. This translates into CSVEGTHSTRTDTQYF.